This TCR beta chain emerged from a study of tumor and adjacent non-tumor tissue in lung cancer. Of note for this clonotype: This may be a read error: a much more frequent sequence differs by one nucleotide.

The library came from three nested PCR rounds adapted from ARM-PCR protocols. TCRdb recomputed calls from the multiplex PCR reads with MiXCR, one row per CDR3 protein. The sample comprises under 250,000 distinct CDR3 sequences, 70% to 75% of which are singletons, and around 27% rests with the top ten. The template was RNA from unsorted bulk tissue. The length of the CDR3 is 15 residues. In germline, CDR1 is DFQATT, CDR2 SNEGSKA (reference sequence). Sequencing input: lung tumor tissue. V and J are TRBV20-1 and TRBJ1-5; D may be TRBD1 (6 bases). This sequence originates from a man aged 55 to 70 with non-small cell lung cancer. The CDR3 DNA is TGCAGTGCTAGTGGGACACTTAATAGCAATCAGTCCCAGCATTTT. Its protein product is CSASGTLNSNQSQHF.